The following is a T cell receptor beta chain sequence with its context. Its antigen remains unidentified. No qualities accompany the bases; no much larger clone lies one base away. These data are taken from a study of T cells in Graves' hyperthyroidism and ophthalmopathy (dated by TCRdb to the late 2010s). Background for the entire study: Peripheral blood was sampled at the time of initial diagnosis, prior to any treatment. For training and testing, the roughly 93 patients in the discovery cohort were randomly divided in a 7:3 ratio. After blood sampling, hyperthyroidism patients were treated with methimazole at a starting dose of 30 mg daily, and ophthalmopathy patients were treated with high-dose intravenous methylprednisolone. A discovery cohort of about a hundred patients, 43 with Graves' ophthalmopathy and over 55 with stable Graves' hyperthyroidism, was used to find distinguishing TCR V-J signatures. According to the paper, TCR Vbeta CDR3 sequencing was carried out on 135 peripheral blood samples, which came from about 45 ophthalmopathy, some 73 hyperthyroidism and some 17 progressor patients. Thyroid tissue and blood T-cell repertoires from more than five Graves' hyperthyroidism patients were also compared in the study. An independent validation cohort of about 19 hyperthyroidism patients and some 15 patients who later progressed to ophthalmopathy tested prospective prediction of ophthalmopathy.

Overall results and qualifications from the work: In cross-validation, a model built on a 13 V-J signature told ophthalmopathy apart from stable hyperthyroidism with 87.88% sensitivity and around 83% specificity, and in testing the same model reached 80%/75%. During validation, the model predicted progression to ophthalmopathy a median of roughly six months ahead of onset, with roughly 65% sensitivity and under 85% specificity. Sample size was not statistically predetermined, and investigators were not blinded to group allocation. Blood samples also contained most of the expanded thyroid clonotypes (frequency above 0.001), which suggests that blood repertoires may reflect thyroid immune responses.

The TCR beta CDR3 regions were amplified from RNA transcripts. For the first round of RT-PCR on the TCR CDR3, the HTBI primer set was used together with the Qiagen OneStep RT-PCR kit. A second multiplex PCR round built the libraries, followed by size selection and purification. Paired-end sequencing of the libraries was performed with 100 bp reads on an Illumina HiSeq2000. The authors' analysis ran thus. SOAPnuke was used to process the raw data, throwing out any read that contained adapters or uncalled bases, had a mean Phred below 15, or lacked an exact constant-primer or identifier match. COPE v1.2.5 was used to merge the high-quality paired reads, and each unique nucleotide sequence was defined as a clonotype. MiTCR v1.1 was used to align clonotypes to the IMGT TRBV, TRBD and TRBJ reference segments. The analysis was restricted to V-J combinations with a frequency above 0.0001, which together covered 99% to 99.2% of the repertoires. The TCS score was defined as F50 (clonal expansion) divided by E x V (chaos), with BLOSUM62-based TCRdist calculated between CDR3 peptides within each V-J. Welch's t-statistics and random forest reduced fewer than 600 V-J features to about 12, which were used in a naive Bayes classifier (R e1071). TCRdb reanalyzed the raw reads on its own, using fastp at Q25 for trimming and MiXCR for clone calling, and kept in-frame beta chains. Every CDR3 protein is listed once, alongside the most common genes and DNA of its rows. Here the V and J calls rest on TCRdb's processing, not on the authors' analysis. Within this sample are some 200,000 distinct CDR3 sequences, with over 15% of them counted one time only. The ten largest clones take up around 50% of the sample.

Stable Graves' hyperthyroidism was defined as the absence of progression to ophthalmopathy over 18 months of follow-up. Hyperthyroidism patients were newly diagnosed, with disease duration under 2 months, and aged 18 to 65 years. The study excluded patients with uncontrolled infections, other autoimmune diseases, pregnancy or lactation. Diagnoses were based on clinical symptoms, serum thyroxine and TRAb, thyroid ultrasound and orbital computed tomography. PBMCs were isolated from roughly 10 ml of fresh peripheral blood by Ficoll-Paque density gradient centrifugation. Total RNA was extracted with Trizol reagent, and quality was checked on an Agilent 2100 Bioanalyzer. The TCR was taken from a man between 50 and 59 years old with Graves' hyperthyroidism. The sequencing input was blood.

The CDR3 has the sequence CASSFLSNTGELFF. The nucleotides read TGCGCCAGCAGCTTCCTCTCGAACACCGGGGAGCTGTTTTTT. The chain was built from TRBV5-1 and TRBJ2-2; no confident D gene assignment can be made. The germline ends are 5 bases apart after V is trimmed by 2 bases and J by 0 bases. Taken from cysteine to phenylalanine, the CDR3 has 14 residues. Only the CDR3 part of the read is kept: 42 bases, read in frame from the first base. Reading the germline V gene gives CDR1 SGHRS and CDR2 YFSETQ.